Here is one TCR beta chain with its context. Every donor provided around 10 milliliters of peripheral blood. The sample originates from a study of blood T cells in healthy people across ages. Using a J-beta primer mix together with a sample-barcoded 5' primer, a second PCR was run for about 6 to 12 cycles. One entry per CDR3 protein, called by TCRdb with MiXCR from the 5' RACE reads. The sample contains 890,000 or so distinct CDR3 sequences, approximately 65% of which appear only once. The CDR3 has 11 residues. The V and J ends lost 9 bases and 8 bases respectively, with 11 bases between them. Germline values: CDR1 MDHEN, CDR2 SYDVKM.

The chain carries TRBV28 and TRBJ2-1; D may correspond to TRBD1 or TRBD2 (5 bases each). The sequenced sample consisted of blood. The sequence derives from a man aged 30 to 39 in good health. DNA of the CDR3: TGTGCCAGTGGGGGAATGGATGAGCAGTTCTTC. Translating gives CASGGMDEQFF.